The clone carrying this TCR beta chain showed up just a few times. Its antigen is currently unknown. TCRdb re-analysed the RACE reads in MiXCR, keeping a single row per CDR3 protein. This sample has about 93,000 distinct CDR3 sequences, with 8.5% found just once. The data derive from a study of human T cells and chemical hapten exposure. Study overall: Mostly female patients had alopecia areata, totalis or universalis. Study observations and caveats: The study found expanded TCRs formed significantly more large CDR3 similarity clusters than controls.

Sample time point: pre-sensitization, week 0. The sample's treatment: therapeutic diphenylcyclopropenone sensitization with weekly scalp DPC. Blood sampling preceded each patch test application. From whole blood left unfractionated, total RNA was extracted. Germline V lookup: CDR1 MNHEY, CDR2 SVGEGT. V trimming: 7 bases; J trimming: 5 bases; junction bases outside the gene matches: 9. The CDR3 contains 14 residues. The source material was whole blood, sampled in connection with sensitization to the hapten diphenylcyclopropenone (DPC). The gene calls are TRBV6-2 or TRBV6-3 and TRBJ2-5; the match to TRBD1 covers 8 bases. This TCR derives from a man aged 40-49 years with alopecia areata. Some clones in this sample may be carry-over from other donors' samples. CDR3: CASIVGQAGETQYF. The DNA for the CDR3 is TGTGCCAGCATCGTGGGACAGGCGGGGGAGACCCAGTACTTC.